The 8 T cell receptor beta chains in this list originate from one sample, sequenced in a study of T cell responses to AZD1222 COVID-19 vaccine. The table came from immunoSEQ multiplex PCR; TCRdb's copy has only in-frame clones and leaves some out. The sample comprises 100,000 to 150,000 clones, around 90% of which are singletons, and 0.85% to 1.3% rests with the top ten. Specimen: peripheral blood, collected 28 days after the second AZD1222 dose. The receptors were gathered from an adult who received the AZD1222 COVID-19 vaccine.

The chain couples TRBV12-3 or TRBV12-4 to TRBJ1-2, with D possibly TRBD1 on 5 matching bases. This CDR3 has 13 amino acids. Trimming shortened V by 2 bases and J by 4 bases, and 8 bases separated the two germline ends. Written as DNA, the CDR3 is TGTGCCAGCAGTTTACAGGGTGGCTATGGCTACACCTTC. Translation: CASSLQGGYGYTF.

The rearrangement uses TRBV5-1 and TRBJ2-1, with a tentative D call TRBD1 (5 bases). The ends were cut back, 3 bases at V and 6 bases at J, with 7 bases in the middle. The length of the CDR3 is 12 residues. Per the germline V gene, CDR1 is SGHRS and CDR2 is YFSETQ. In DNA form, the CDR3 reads TGCGCCAGCAGCTCAGGGTTCAATGAGCAGTTCTTC. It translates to CASSSGFNEQFF.

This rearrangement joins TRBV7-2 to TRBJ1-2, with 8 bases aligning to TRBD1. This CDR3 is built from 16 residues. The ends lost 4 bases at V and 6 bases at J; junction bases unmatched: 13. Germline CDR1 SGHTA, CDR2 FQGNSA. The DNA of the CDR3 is TGTGCCAGCAGCTCCGGACAGGGAGAGGGACTAGATGGCTACACCTTC. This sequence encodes CASSSGQGEGLDGYTF. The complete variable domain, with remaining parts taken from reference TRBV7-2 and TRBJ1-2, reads GAGVSQSPSNKVTEKGKDVELRCDPISGHTALYWYRQSLGQGLEFLIYFQGNSAPDKSGLPSDRFSAERTGGSVSTLTIQRTQQEDSAVYLCASSSGQGEGLDGYTFGSGTRLTVV.

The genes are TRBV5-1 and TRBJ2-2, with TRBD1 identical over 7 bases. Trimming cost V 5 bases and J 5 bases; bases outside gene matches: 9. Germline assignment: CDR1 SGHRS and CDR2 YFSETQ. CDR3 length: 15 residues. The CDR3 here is CASRLRGTDTGELFF. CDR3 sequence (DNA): TGCGCCAGCAGGTTGAGGGGGACAGATACCGGGGAGCTGTTTTTT.

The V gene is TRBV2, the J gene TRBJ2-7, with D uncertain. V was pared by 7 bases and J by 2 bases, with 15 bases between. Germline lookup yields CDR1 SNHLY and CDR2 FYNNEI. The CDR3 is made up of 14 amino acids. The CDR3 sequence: CASTRVVQTYEQYF. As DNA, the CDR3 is TGTGCCAGCACACGGGTAGTCCAAACCTACGAGCAGTACTTC.

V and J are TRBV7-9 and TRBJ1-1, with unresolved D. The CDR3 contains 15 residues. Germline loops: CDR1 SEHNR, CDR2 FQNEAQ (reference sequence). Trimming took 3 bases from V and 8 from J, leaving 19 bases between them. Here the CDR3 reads CASSLRLSPRAEAFF. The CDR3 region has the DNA TGTGCCAGCAGCTTGCGGCTGAGTCCACGAGCCGAAGCTTTCTTT.

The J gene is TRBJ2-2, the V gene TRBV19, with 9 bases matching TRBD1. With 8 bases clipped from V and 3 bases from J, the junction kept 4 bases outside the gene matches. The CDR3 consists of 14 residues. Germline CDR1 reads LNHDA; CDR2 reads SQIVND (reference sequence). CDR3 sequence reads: CASADRGDTGELFF. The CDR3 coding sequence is TGTGCCAGTGCGGACAGGGGAGACACCGGGGAGCTGTTTTTT.

The CDR3 is CASSLNSPNEKLFF. CDR3 sequence (DNA): TGTGCCAGCAGCTTAAATAGCCCTAATGAAAAACTGTTTTTT. V and J are TRBV7-2 and TRBJ1-4; no definite D call. Per the germline V gene, CDR1 is SGHTA and CDR2 is FQGNSA. The CDR3 loop spans 14 amino acids. Trimming pared 2 bases from V and 3 bases from J, leaving 7 bases between.